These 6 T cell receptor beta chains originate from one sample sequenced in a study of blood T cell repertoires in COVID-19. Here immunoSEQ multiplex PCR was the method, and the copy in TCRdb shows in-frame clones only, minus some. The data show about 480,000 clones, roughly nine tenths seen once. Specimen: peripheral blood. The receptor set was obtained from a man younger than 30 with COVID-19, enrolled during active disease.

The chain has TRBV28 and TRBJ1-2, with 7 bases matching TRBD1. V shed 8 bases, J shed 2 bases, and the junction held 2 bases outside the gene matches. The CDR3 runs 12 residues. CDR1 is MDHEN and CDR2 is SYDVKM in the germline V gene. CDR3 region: CASGTVNYGYTF. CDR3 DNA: TGTGCCAGCGGGACAGTAAACTATGGCTACACCTTC.

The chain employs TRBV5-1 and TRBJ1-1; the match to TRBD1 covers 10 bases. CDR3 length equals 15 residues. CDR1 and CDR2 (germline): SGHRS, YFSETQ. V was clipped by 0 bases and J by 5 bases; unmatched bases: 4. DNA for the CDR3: TGCGCCAGCAGCTTGGAGGACAGGGGGGGTACTGAAGCTTTCTTT. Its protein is CASSLEDRGGTEAFF.

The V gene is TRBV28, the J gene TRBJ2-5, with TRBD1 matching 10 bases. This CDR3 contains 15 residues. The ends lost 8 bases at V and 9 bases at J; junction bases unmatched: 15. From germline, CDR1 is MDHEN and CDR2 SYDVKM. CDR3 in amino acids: CASEGTGVGTWAQYF. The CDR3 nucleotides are TGTGCCAGCGAGGGGACAGGGGTTGGTACGTGGGCCCAGTACTTC.

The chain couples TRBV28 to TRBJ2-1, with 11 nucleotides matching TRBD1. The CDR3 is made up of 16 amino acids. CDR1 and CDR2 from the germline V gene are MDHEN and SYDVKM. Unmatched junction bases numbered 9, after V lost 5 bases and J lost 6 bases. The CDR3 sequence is CASSPSPGQGVNEQFF. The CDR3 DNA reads TGTGCCAGCAGTCCCTCCCCGGGACAGGGGGTCAATGAGCAGTTCTTC.

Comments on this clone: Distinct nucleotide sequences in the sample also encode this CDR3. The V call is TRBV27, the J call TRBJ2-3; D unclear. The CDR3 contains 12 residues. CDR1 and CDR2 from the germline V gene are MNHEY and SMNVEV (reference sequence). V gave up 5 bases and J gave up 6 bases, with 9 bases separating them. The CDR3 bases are TGTGCCAGCAGTCCTATCGGTGATACGCAGTATTTT. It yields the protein CASSPIGDTQYF.

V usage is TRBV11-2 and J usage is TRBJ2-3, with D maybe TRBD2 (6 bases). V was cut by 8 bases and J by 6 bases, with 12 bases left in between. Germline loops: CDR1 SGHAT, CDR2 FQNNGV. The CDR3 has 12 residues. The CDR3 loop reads CASGGYLDTQYF. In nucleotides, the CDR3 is TGTGCCAGCGGAGGGTACCTCGATACGCAGTATTTT.